Detailed here is one T cell receptor (beta chain). These data belong to a study of blood T cell repertoires in COVID-19. Study summary: COVID-19 samples from acute and convalescent phases originated in the United States, Italy and Spain.

J lost 5 bases, V lost 6 bases, and 8 bases had no gene match. The CDR3 covers 14 residues. Germline V gene data show CDR1 as MNHNY and CDR2 as SVGAGI (reference sequence). The Seattle site enrolled patients during active infection and followed them longitudinally. The table came from immunoSEQ multiplex PCR; TCRdb's copy has only in-frame clones and leaves some out. The sample consists of tens of thousands of clones, 89% of them appearing once. This sequence originates from a man aged 55 to 70 with COVID-19, enrolled during active disease. The chain carries TRBV6-6 and TRBJ2-7; 9 positions match TRBD1. The sequenced material came from peripheral blood. The CDR3 sequence is CASSPRTGDDEQYF. The CDR3, as DNA: TGTGCCAGCAGCCCCAGGACAGGGGACGACGAGCAGTACTTC.